This TCR beta chain was profiled in a study of human T cells and chemical hapten exposure. Background on the study: Affected patients, primarily female, had alopecia areata, totalis or universalis.

The library tagged individual cDNA molecules with unique molecular identifiers. Each CDR3 protein gets one entry after TCRdb re-called the RACE reads with MiXCR. The table has tens of thousands of distinct CDR3 sequences, about 3.5% seen once. This CDR3 has 14 residues. V shed 5 bases, J shed 8 bases, and the junction held 8 bases outside the gene matches. Study-wide findings and caveats: Alopecia was present in the donors, so their immune response may differ from healthy people's.

Documented time point: patch test 2, 6 weeks after DPC sensitization. Treatment here: therapeutic diphenylcyclopropenone sensitization with weekly scalp DPC. RNA extraction used unfractionated whole blood as the source of total RNA. This clonotype was seen repeatedly, ten times or more. Its antigen is as yet unknown. The source material was whole blood, sampled in connection with sensitization to the hapten diphenylcyclopropenone (DPC). The chain is built from TRBV12-3 or TRBV12-4 and TRBJ2-1; 8 nucleotides align to TRBD2. This TCR was sampled from a man aged 35 to 55 with alopecia areata. Some clones in this sample may be carry-over from other donors' samples. CDR3 nucleotides: TGTGCCAGCAGTCGGAGGCTAGCGGGCGATGAGCAGTTCTTC. Protein: CASSRRLAGDEQFF.